One and the same sample provided the 25 T cell receptor beta chains below, sequenced in a study of shared T cell receptors in the human thymus. Produced via immunoSEQ multiplex PCR; TCRdb's table is partial and in-frame only. The sample carries 650,000 to 950,000 clones, 80% to 90% recorded once. These data were also reused for a study on human thymus T cells.

Sequenced input: thymocytes. The receptors here all came from a girl less than two years old with a congenital heart defect.

V gene TRBV7-9 combines with J gene TRBJ2-1; weak D call: TRBD2 (5 bases). Germline-derived CDR1 and CDR2 are SEHNR and FQNEAQ (reference sequence). This CDR3 spans 13 amino acids. Trimming left V 7 bases short and J 6 bases short, with 13 bases between. The chain's CDR3 is CASTQRTPNEQFF. CDR3 nucleotides: TGTGCCAGCACCCAACGGACTCCCAATGAGCAGTTCTTC.

This clone was observed a few times. This chain uses TRBV6-6 with TRBJ1-2; 7 bases align to TRBD1. V lost 2 bases to trimming and J lost 6 bases; unmatched junction nucleotides: 9. CDR3 length: 15 residues. The germline CDR1 and CDR2 sequences are MNHNY and SVGAGI (reference sequence). CDR3 loop: CASSYETGKSDGYTF. For the CDR3, the DNA is TGTGCCAGCAGTTACGAGACAGGGAAATCGGATGGCTACACCTTC.

The rearrangement uses TRBV14 and TRBJ2-2; no firm D call. The V end was cut by 4 bases, the J end by 4 bases, with 10 bases between. The CDR3 length is 14 residues. CDR1 SGHDN and CDR2 FVKESK come from the germline V gene. CDR3 loop: CASSLDIGTGELFF. DNA for the CDR3: TGTGCCAGCAGCCTTGACATTGGCACCGGGGAGCTGTTTTTT.

The chain combines TRBV4-3 with TRBJ1-5, with D maybe TRBD1 (6 bases). V gave up 5 bases and J gave up 7 bases, with 15 bases separating them. This CDR3 region has 14 residues. Germline V CDR1 and CDR2: LGHNA, YSLEER. CDR3 loop: CASSCRRTEQPQHF. CDR3 sequence (DNA): TGCGCCAGCAGCTGCCGAAGGACAGAACAGCCCCAGCATTTT.

The gene calls are TRBV13 and TRBJ1-2; TRBD1 matches at 9 bases. The V segment lost 2 bases and the J segment 1 base; nucleotides outside the gene matches: 8. Germline V CDR1 and CDR2: PRHDT, FYEKMQ (reference sequence). The CDR3 is made up of 17 amino acids. Here the CDR3 reads CASSLRDREVGNYGYTF. The CDR3 DNA reads as TGTGCCAGCAGCTTACGGGACAGGGAGGTGGGTAACTATGGCTACACCTTC.

V usage is TRBV7-8 and J usage is TRBJ2-7; 10 bases are shared with TRBD1. This CDR3 contains 16 residues. V shed 5 bases and J 5 bases; nucleotides not matched to a gene: 12. The V gene's germline CDR1 is SGHVS and CDR2 FQNEAQ. The CDR3 DNA sequence: TGTGCCAGCAGCACCTCTATCTCAGACAGGGGGCACGAGCAGTACTTC. Its translation: CASSTSISDRGHEQYF. Complete variable domain (other parts from reference TRBV7-8 and TRBJ2-7): GAGVSQSPRYKVAKRGQDVALRCDPISGHVSLFWYQQALGQGPEFLTYFQNEAQLDKSGLPSDRFFAERPEGSVSTLKIQRTQQEDSAVYLCASSTSISDRGHEQYFGPGTRLTVT.

This clone was detected once. V usage is TRBV15 and J usage is TRBJ1-6; 7 bases are a match to TRBD1. The CDR3 consists of 18 residues. V shed 3 bases, J shed 0 bases, and the junction held 8 bases outside the gene matches. The germline CDR1 and CDR2 sequences are LNHNV and YYDKDF (reference sequence). The CDR3 region is CATSSSTGASSYNSPLHF. CDR3 nucleotide sequence: TGTGCCACCAGCAGCAGCACAGGGGCGAGCTCCTATAATTCACCCCTCCACTTT.

This chain joins TRBV4-1 and TRBJ2-5; the D gene is possibly TRBD1 (5 bases). The CDR3 is made up of 17 amino acids. The germline gives CDR1 MGHRA, CDR2 YSYEKL. V lost 4 bases and J 5 bases, leaving 23 bases between the germline ends. Written as DNA, the CDR3 is TGCGCCAGCAGCCCAAAGGTGTCCAGGGTAAAACTGGAGACCCAGTACTTC. Its protein product is CASSPKVSRVKLETQYF.

This chain links TRBV7-2 with TRBJ2-7; 10 bases match TRBD2. Germline V gives CDR1 SGHTA, CDR2 FQGNSA. The V and J ends lost 5 bases and 3 bases, in that order; junction bases with no gene match: 7. The CDR3 covers 15 residues. The CDR3 loop reads CASSPPSGGFYEQYF. The CDR3 DNA sequence: TGTGCCAGCAGCCCACCTAGCGGGGGATTCTACGAGCAGTACTTC.

The CDR3 DNA is TGTGCCAGCAGTTTGATCGGGCGGGCACTGATGAACACTGAAGCTTTCTTT. Translating it yields CASSLIGRALMNTEAFF. The gene calls are TRBV28 and TRBJ1-1; no firm D call. The CDR3 extends over 17 amino acids. Germline V gene data show CDR1 as MDHEN and CDR2 as SYDVKM. The ends were cut back, 3 bases at V and 0 bases at J, with 17 bases in the middle.

The V gene is TRBV6-6, the J gene TRBJ1-5; D is unresolved. V lost 0 bases, J lost 5 bases, and 2 bases lay in between. Germline V gives CDR1 MNHNY, CDR2 SVGAGI (reference sequence). The length of the CDR3 is 12 residues. CDR3 loop: CASSYSDQPQHF. The DNA of the CDR3 is TGTGCCAGCAGTTACTCCGATCAGCCCCAGCATTTT.

V is TRBV6-5 and J is TRBJ2-7; D ambiguous. CDR1 is MNHEY, CDR2 SVGAGI, per germline. CDR3 size: 13 residues. Deletions cut 0 bases from V and 3 bases from J, with 6 bases between. Written as DNA, the CDR3 is TGTGCCAGCAGTTACTCGAGGAACTACGAGCAGTACTTC. Translating it yields CASSYSRNYEQYF.

The rearrangement uses TRBV11-2 and TRBJ2-5; D unclear. Per germline, CDR1 SGHAT and CDR2 FQNNGV. V gave up 1 base and J gave up 5 bases, with 8 bases separating them. CDR3 length equals 13 residues. The CDR3: CASSLVRWETQYF. The CDR3, as DNA: TGTGCCAGCAGCTTAGTCAGGTGGGAGACCCAGTACTTC. Together with reference TRBV11-2 and TRBJ2-5, the CDR3 gives the full variable domain: EAGVAQSPRYKIIEKRQSVAFWCNPISGHATLYWYQQILGQGPKLLIQFQNNGVVDDSQLPKDRFSAERLKGVDSTLKIQPAKLEDSAVYLCASSLVRWETQYFGPGTRLLVL.

J is TRBJ1-2 and V is TRBV11-2; 7 bases fit TRBD1. V shed 2 bases, J shed 2 bases, and the junction held 14 bases outside the gene matches. Germline-derived CDR1 and CDR2 are SGHAT and FQNNGV. The CDR3 spans 18 residues. CDR3 coding DNA: TGTGCCAGCAGCTTAACCCGTTTGACAGGGTTCGGCAACTATGGCTACACCTTC. Translation: CASSLTRLTGFGNYGYTF.

This chain joins TRBV5-1 and TRBJ2-3; no firm D call. CDR1 is SGHRS and CDR2 is YFSETQ in the germline V gene. The CDR3 covers 14 residues. The V gene lost 6 bases and the J gene lost 2 bases, with 13 bases spanning the gap. CDR3 sequence reads: CASTAATFTDTQYF. The CDR3 coding sequence is TGCGCCAGCACCGCGGCGACTTTCACAGATACGCAGTATTTT.

This clone occurred a few times. The gene calls are TRBV25-1 and TRBJ2-3, with 10 bases identical to TRBD2. The CDR3 sequence is 14 residues long. Per the germline V gene, CDR1 is MGHDK and CDR2 is SYGVNS. The trim removed 10 bases at V and 7 bases at J, leaving 11 bases unmatched. CDR3 in DNA: TGTGCCACTCAGGAAGCGGGGGGGCGCAATACGCAGTATTTT. It encodes CATQEAGGRNTQYF.

The chain uses TRBV2 and TRBJ1-5; no firm D call. The CDR3 is 13 amino acids. The germline V gene has CDR1 SNHLY and CDR2 FYNNEI. Deletions cut 6 bases from V and 2 bases from J, with 8 bases between. The DNA of the CDR3 is TGTGCCAGCAGGCTAGCAGGCAATCAGCCCCAGCATTTT. This translates into CASRLAGNQPQHF.

The V and J genes are TRBV7-9 and TRBJ2-7; 10 bases map to TRBD2. The CDR3 is 16 amino acids. The germline V gene has CDR1 SEHNR and CDR2 FQNEAQ (reference sequence). J lost 2 bases, V lost 5 bases, and 9 bases had no gene match. The CDR3 sequence: CASSQLKLAGTYEQYF. As DNA, the CDR3 is TGTGCCAGCAGCCAATTAAAACTAGCGGGGACCTACGAGCAGTACTTC.

The chain recombines TRBV15 with TRBJ2-2; a possible D gene is TRBD2 (6 bases). The germline CDR1 and CDR2 sequences are LNHNV and YYDKDF (reference sequence). The CDR3 extends over 16 amino acids. Trimming removed 2 bases from V and 0 bases from J, with 10 bases in between. CDR3 DNA sequence: TGTGCCACCAGCAGATGGAGGGAACCGAACACCGGGGAGCTGTTTTTT. Amino acids: CATSRWREPNTGELFF.

This clone occurred a few times. The chain employs TRBV5-6 and TRBJ1-1; D call uncertain. The V end was cut by 4 bases, the J end by 10 bases, with 14 bases between. Looked up from germline, CDR1 is SGHDT and CDR2 is YYEEEE. This CDR3 region has 12 residues. The CDR3 coding sequence is TGTGCCAGCAGCACCACCCTGAGAGGAGCTTTCTTT. It yields the protein CASSTTLRGAFF.

As regards this clone: At one of its ends the junction is not consistent with the germline gene, which may arise from a read error. The chain joins TRBV5-1 to TRBJ2-7, with no clear D. Germline V lookup: CDR1 SGHRS, CDR2 YFSETQ. CDR3 size: 11 residues. For the CDR3, the DNA is TGCGCCAGCAGCTTCTCCTCCGAGCAGTACTTC. It yields the protein CASSFSSEQYF.

For the CDR3, the DNA is TGTGCCAGCAGGGAACGGTCGGACAGCATCTACGAGCAGTACTTC. Residues: CASRERSDSIYEQYF. The chain joins TRBV7-2 to TRBJ2-7; TRBD1 might be the D (6 bases). Trimming took off 6 bases at V and 3 bases at J, with 18 bases between the two ends. Germline assignment: CDR1 SGHTA and CDR2 FQGNSA. The CDR3 totals 15 residues.

This CDR3 is CASSNTQGTEAFF. The CDR3 DNA reads as TGTGCCAGTAGCAACACACAGGGAACTGAAGCTTTCTTT. This chain connects TRBV19 to TRBJ1-1; D might be TRBD1 (6 bases). The CDR3 loop spans 13 amino acids. V was trimmed by 6 bases and J by 5 bases, leaving 13 bases between them. Germline CDR1 reads LNHDA; CDR2 reads SQIVND (reference sequence).

This chain joins TRBV27 and TRBJ1-1; 7 bases match TRBD1. The CDR3 is 16 residues long. V lost 6 bases to trimming and J lost 2 bases; unmatched junction nucleotides: 12. Germline V CDR1 and CDR2: MNHEY, SMNVEV (reference sequence). The CDR3 DNA sequence: TGTGCCAGCAGCTCTACAGGACAGGACCTAAACACTGAAGCTTTCTTT. Its translation is CASSSTGQDLNTEAFF.

The rearrangement uses TRBV28 and TRBJ1-1; a weak D match, TRBD1 (6 bases). The CDR3 loop spans 17 amino acids. Trimming shortened V by 1 base and J by 0 bases, and 15 bases separated the two germline ends. CDR1 and CDR2 (germline): MDHEN, SYDVKM. This CDR3 reads CASSLYGGRGMNTEAFF. The CDR3 DNA sequence: TGTGCCAGCAGTTTATACGGGGGGCGCGGAATGAACACTGAAGCTTTCTTT.